These 13 T cell receptor beta chains originate from one sample sequenced in a study of Ad26.COV2.S vaccination and SARS-CoV-2 variants. Method: immunoSEQ multiplex PCR; TCRdb's copy keeps in-frame clones and lacks some. The sample lists some 250,000 clones, roughly 90% occurring once. The treatment is: 15 to 20 received Ad26.COV2.S at low or high dose, single or two shots; 5 received placebo; per-sample allocation not given. The investigators took samples on day 63 after the first vaccine or placebo injection. This specimen consisted of peripheral blood, obtained in a trial of Ad26.COV2.S vaccine versus placebo. These receptor sequences come from a person aged 18 to 59 who received the Ad26.COV2.S COVID-19 vaccine or a placebo.

The V gene is TRBV2, the J gene TRBJ2-3; TRBD2 aligns across 11 bases. The CDR3 is 20 residues long. Germline V lookup: CDR1 SNHLY, CDR2 FYNNEI. Trimming took 1 base from V and 3 from J; bases not matched to a gene: 15. The CDR3 DNA reads as TGTGCCAGCAGTGAAGAGGCTAGCGGGGGGTTTTCACGTTTTACAGATACGCAGTATTTT. Translated: CASSEEASGGFSRFTDTQYF.

This clone is a singleton in its sample. The chain recombines TRBV7-9 with TRBJ1-1; D call uncertain. This CDR3 has 12 residues. Per germline, CDR1 SEHNR and CDR2 FQNEAQ (reference sequence). V was shortened by 3 bases and J by 6 bases, with 8 bases between the two germline ends. This CDR3 reads CASSFGGSEAFF. CDR3 nucleotides: TGTGCCAGCAGCTTTGGCGGTTCTGAAGCTTTCTTT.

The chain is built from TRBV7-3 and TRBJ2-7; TRBD1 might be the D (6 bases). Germline CDR1 and CDR2: SGHTA and FQGTGA. V shed 4 bases and J shed 4 bases, with 11 bases lying between them. The CDR3 has 13 amino acids. Written as DNA, the CDR3 is TGTGCCAGCAGCTCCAGGGGCGGATACGAGCAGTACTTC. Protein sequence: CASSSRGGYEQYF.

The genes are TRBV29-1 and TRBJ2-3, with TRBD2 identical over 7 bases. Germline V gives CDR1 SQVTM, CDR2 ANQGSEA. The CDR3 extends over 12 amino acids. The V segment lost 4 bases and the J segment 3 bases; nucleotides outside the gene matches: 1. Written as DNA, the CDR3 is TGCAGCGTTGGGGGGGGGACAGATACGCAGTATTTT. Translating it yields CSVGGGTDTQYF.

The chain joins TRBV29-1 to TRBJ2-7, with a tentative D call TRBD1 (5 bases). The CDR3 is made up of 12 amino acids. Germline V gives CDR1 SQVTM, CDR2 ANQGSEA. V gave up 6 bases and J gave up 2 bases, with 11 bases separating them. The CDR3 DNA sequence: TGCAGCGTCTTAACAGGTGCCTACGAGCAGTACTTC. This codes for CSVLTGAYEQYF.

The chain recombines TRBV6-2 or TRBV6-3 with TRBJ1-4, with TRBD1 as a possible D gene (5 bases). V dropped 6 bases and J dropped 0 bases, with 8 bases sitting between them. The CDR3 consists of 14 residues. Looked up from germline, CDR1 is MNHEY and CDR2 is SVGEGT. CDR3 in DNA: TGTGCCAGCAGCACGACAGCAACTAATGAAAAACTGTTTTTT. The encoded protein is CASSTTATNEKLFF.

This clone appeared a few times. The rearrangement joins TRBV5-5 to TRBJ1-3; maybe TRBD1 (5 bases). The germline V gene encodes CDR1 SGHKS and CDR2 YYEKEE (reference sequence). The V end was cut by 4 bases, the J end by 1 base, with 12 bases between. This CDR3 has 15 residues. The CDR3 sequence is CASSPGGVSGNTIYF. The CDR3 bases are TGTGCCAGCAGCCCCGGGGGGGTATCTGGAAACACCATATATTTT.

The V call is TRBV28, the J call TRBJ1-2, with D possibly matching TRBD1 (6 bases). Germline V gene lookup returns CDR1 MDHEN and CDR2 SYDVKM. This CDR3 spans 13 amino acids. Trimming took off 2 bases at V and 7 bases at J, with 11 bases between the two ends. For the CDR3, the DNA is TGTGCCAGCAGTTTACTGGGGGCGGGTGGCTACACCTTC. Its translation is CASSLLGAGGYTF.

This chain connects TRBV11-2 to TRBJ1-1; tentative D call: TRBD1 (5 bases). The CDR3 extends over 15 amino acids. CDR1 and CDR2 (germline): SGHAT, FQNNGV. The V end lost 2 bases, the J end lost 0 bases, and 10 bases lay between the germline ends. The CDR3 DNA sequence: TGTGCCAGCAGCTTATCAGGGTTTCTGAACACTGAAGCTTTCTTT. Translation gives CASSLSGFLNTEAFF.

The genes are TRBV9 and TRBJ2-7, with 7 bases lining up with TRBD2. CDR1 SGDLS and CDR2 YYNGEE come from the germline V gene. The CDR3 spans 15 residues. V lost 4 bases, J lost 5 bases, and 12 bases stayed unmatched. This chain's CDR3 is CASSTTPGGFDEQYF. The CDR3 coding sequence is TGTGCCAGCAGCACCACCCCCGGGGGGTTCGACGAGCAGTACTTC.

The CDR3 spells CSASSGAGVSYEQYF. The CDR3, as DNA: TGCAGTGCTAGTTCGGGGGCAGGGGTTTCCTACGAGCAGTACTTC. The chain is built from TRBV20-1 and TRBJ2-7; D may match TRBD1 or TRBD2 (6 bases each). Germline V gene sequence: CDR1 DFQATT, CDR2 SNEGSKA (reference sequence). V was shortened by 3 bases and J by 1 base, with 16 bases between the two germline ends. The CDR3 runs 15 residues.

This chain links TRBV29-1 with TRBJ1-1, with D unclear. The length of the CDR3 is 13 residues. V gave up 2 bases and J gave up 3 bases, with 10 bases separating them. From germline, CDR1 is SQVTM and CDR2 ANQGSEA. The CDR3 here is CSVENGGDTEAFF. The CDR3 bases are TGCAGCGTTGAAAACGGCGGGGACACTGAAGCTTTCTTT. Filled out from reference TRBV29-1 and TRBJ1-1, the complete variable domain reads SAVISQKPSRDICQRGTSLTIQCQVDSQVTMMFWYRQQPGQSLTLIATANQGSEATYESGFVIDKFPISRPNLTFSTLTVSNMSPEDSSIYLCSVENGGDTEAFFGQGTRLTVV.

V is TRBV3-1 (or the pseudogene TRBV3-2) and J is TRBJ1-6; D is perhaps TRBD1 (5 bases). In germline, CDR1 is LGHDT, CDR2 YNNKEL (reference sequence). Trimming pared 4 bases from V and 7 bases from J, leaving 17 bases between. CDR3 length: 16 amino acids. The CDR3 loop reads CASSPSVGWGNSPLHF. As DNA, the CDR3 is TGTGCCAGCAGCCCCTCGGTAGGGTGGGGGAATTCACCCCTCCACTTT.